The 7 T cell receptor beta chains below come from one sample, sequenced in a study of tumor-infiltrating lymphocytes in oesophageal squamous cell carcinoma. Each CDR3 protein gets one entry after TCRdb re-called the PCR reads with MiXCR. The table includes around 12,000 distinct CDR3 sequences, 45% to 55% detected once. Material: normal esophageal tissue next to the tumor. Receptor source: a male donor with esophageal squamous cell carcinoma.

The chain is built from TRBV7-2 and TRBJ2-1, with D possibly being TRBD2 (5 bases). TRBJ2-7 explains the end of the DNA better; the J call may be wrong. The CDR3 contains 13 residues. The germline V gene encodes CDR1 SGHTA and CDR2 FQGNSA. The CDR3 sequence is CASSLEAEVEQYF. As DNA, the CDR3 is TGTGCCAGCAGCTTAGAGGCGGAGGTGGAGCAGTACTTC.

Worth noting for this clonotype: This is likely a read error, given that the CDR3 carries no conserved phenylalanine or tryptophan at its end. No DNA is shown, since the ends of the CDR3 on it are uncertain; the CDR3 is the one TCRdb lists. This sequence joins TRBV19 and TRBJ2-5; the table names TRBD1, a call not compared with the DNA. Per germline, CDR1 LNHDA and CDR2 SQIVND (reference sequence). 15 amino acids form the CDR3, both terminal residues included. The CDR3 region is CATRQVDNSPLHFGN.

This clonotype was observed at least ten times. This chain links TRBV4-1 with TRBJ2-1; D may be TRBD1 (7 bases). Trimming removed 3 bases at V and 3 bases at J, with 15 bases between. The germline gives CDR1 MGHRA, CDR2 YSYEKL. CDR3 length: 16 amino acids. This CDR3 is CASSQDLQGGYNEQFF. The CDR3 nucleotides are TGCGCCAGCAGCCAGGACTTGCAGGGGGGCTACAATGAGCAGTTCTTC.

This clonotype was found a few times. A much larger clone lies one base from this, so it may be a read error. This chain connects TRBV12-3 or TRBV12-4 to TRBJ2-5; TRBD2 matches at 8 bases. The J segment lost 11 bases and the V segment lost 7 bases, leaving 9 bases of the junction unmatched. This CDR3 has 12 residues. CDR3 residues: CASKRGYGEQYF. In DNA form, the CDR3 reads TGTGCCAGCAAGCGGGGGTACGGTGAGCAGTACTTC.

This clonotype appeared once. V gene TRBV6-6 combines with J gene TRBJ2-6; a weak D match, TRBD2 (7 bases). The J call may be mistaken, given a closer DNA end match to TRBJ2-5. Germline values: CDR1 MNHNY, CDR2 SVGAGI (reference sequence). This CDR3 region has 16 residues. CDR3 residues: CASSYSIGGAKETQYF. CDR3 DNA: TGTGCCAGCAGTTACTCGATAGGGGGGGCCAAGGAGACCCAGTACTTC.

As regards this clonotype: The final CDR3 position lacks the conserved phenylalanine or tryptophan, pointing to a likely read error. The DNA is omitted, as the CDR3 cannot be located on it reliably, and the CDR3 follows TCRdb's listing. V gene TRBV12-3 or TRBV12-4 combines with J gene TRBJ1-6. 16 amino acids form the CDR3, both terminal residues included. The CDR3 spells CASSLVVASETQYFGP.

This clonotype has a single count. As DNA, the CDR3 is TGTGCCAGCCGGACTAGCGGGAGGAGCACAGATACGCAGTATTTT. Protein sequence: CASRTSGRSTDTQYF. This chain uses TRBV27 with TRBJ2-3; TRBD2 aligns across 14 bases. This CDR3 has 15 amino acids. Germline V CDR1 and CDR2: MNHEY, SMNVEV (reference sequence). J lost 0 bases, V lost 8 bases, and 1 base had no gene match.